These T cell receptor beta chains were read from a single sample in a study of T cells of healthy individuals. From the 5' RACE reads, TCRdb called clonotypes with MiXCR, one entry per CDR3 protein. This table holds approximately 52,000 distinct CDR3 sequences, roughly 14% found once. Every receptor here comes from a human donor in good health. Both conserved end residues are part of each CDR3. The D gene is left open where the match is weak. Not every row has a clone size; where given, it reads once, few, many or a size class.

j_call: TRBJ1-5; d_call: .; v_call: TRBV7-2; clone_size: few; cdr3_aa: CASSLVQGFQSPQHF; cdr3_nt: TGTGCCAGCAGCTTAGTGCAGGGCTTCCAATCGCCCCAGCATTTT
j_call: TRBJ1-3; d_call: .; v_call: TRBV20-1; clone_size: .; cdr3_aa: CSARRDGQPRSGNTIYF; cdr3_nt: TGCAGTGCTAGAAGGGACGGCCAGCCACGCTCTGGAAACACCATATATTTT
j_call: TRBJ2-7; d_call: .; v_call: TRBV11-2; clone_size: many; cdr3_aa: CASGKERGNGQYF; cdr3_nt: TGTGCCAGCGGAAAAGAACGCGGCAACGGGCAGTACTTC
j_call: TRBJ2-5; d_call: TRBD2; v_call: TRBV2; clone_size: .; cdr3_aa: CASSGSGGAETQYF; cdr3_nt: TGTGCCAGCAGTGGTTCCGGGGGGGCAGAGACCCAGTACTTC
j_call: TRBJ2-7; d_call: .; v_call: TRBV6-2/TRBV6-3; clone_size: few; cdr3_aa: CASSFYPGVLTYEQYF; cdr3_nt: TGTGCCAGCAGTTTCTATCCGGGGGTCCTGACCTACGAGCAGTACTTC
j_call: TRBJ2-7; d_call: .; v_call: TRBV7-6; clone_size: many; cdr3_aa: CAISRQVSSYEQYF; cdr3_nt: TGTGCCATCTCGCGACAGGTGAGCTCCTACGAGCAGTACTTC
j_call: TRBJ2-7; d_call: TRBD2; v_call: TRBV20-1; clone_size: many; cdr3_aa: CSALLAGASEQYF; cdr3_nt: TGCAGTGCCCTATTAGCGGGAGCGTCCGAGCAGTACTTC
j_call: TRBJ2-3; d_call: .; v_call: TRBV5-4; clone_size: .; cdr3_aa: CASSQEVGTDTQYF; cdr3_nt: TGTGCCAGCAGCCAGGAGGTTGGCACAGATACGCAGTATTTT
j_call: TRBJ2-7; d_call: .; v_call: TRBV9; clone_size: medium-sized; cdr3_aa: CASSVGPAGYRYEQYF; cdr3_nt: TGTGCCAGCAGCGTAGGCCCGGCAGGCTACCGCTACGAGCAGTACTTC
j_call: TRBJ1-4; d_call: .; v_call: TRBV5-1; clone_size: .; cdr3_aa: CASSLDPDIGEKLFF; cdr3_nt: TGCGCCAGCAGCCTTGACCCCGACATTGGGGAAAAACTGTTTTTT
j_call: TRBJ2-5; d_call: .; v_call: TRBV5-4; clone_size: few; cdr3_aa: CASSLSGGETQYF; cdr3_nt: TGTGCCAGCAGCTTGTCAGGAGGAGAGACCCAGTACTTC
j_call: TRBJ1-5; d_call: TRBD1; v_call: TRBV20-1; clone_size: .; cdr3_aa: CSVPQGVFNQPQHF; cdr3_nt: TGCAGTGTTCCACAGGGGGTCTTCAATCAGCCCCAGCATTTT
j_call: TRBJ1-4; d_call: .; v_call: TRBV29-1; clone_size: many; cdr3_aa: CSAWAAGSNEKLFF; cdr3_nt: TGCAGCGCTTGGGCGGCGGGAAGTAATGAAAAACTGTTTTTT
j_call: TRBJ2-5; d_call: TRBD2; v_call: TRBV20-1; clone_size: medium-sized; cdr3_aa: CSASLLAVLETQYF; cdr3_nt: TGCAGTGCTAGCTTGCTAGCGGTTCTAGAGACCCAGTACTTC
j_call: TRBJ2-4; d_call: TRBD1; v_call: TRBV4-3; clone_size: many; cdr3_aa: CASSQDVDRVNIQYF; cdr3_nt: TGCGCCAGCAGCCAAGATGTCGACAGGGTTAACATTCAGTACTTC
j_call: TRBJ2-1; d_call: .; v_call: TRBV28; clone_size: many; cdr3_aa: CASGRYNEQFF; cdr3_nt: TGTGCCAGCGGCCGATACAATGAGCAGTTCTTC
j_call: TRBJ2-3; d_call: .; v_call: TRBV9; clone_size: .; cdr3_aa: CASSGTTRLTDTQYF; cdr3_nt: TGTGCCAGCAGCGGGACTACCAGACTCACAGATACGCAGTATTTT
j_call: TRBJ2-3; d_call: .; v_call: TRBV6-5; clone_size: .; cdr3_aa: CASSYSGGTTDTQYF; cdr3_nt: TGTGCCAGCAGTTACAGCGGAGGCACCACAGATACGCAGTATTTT
j_call: TRBJ1-2; d_call: TRBD1; v_call: TRBV4-1; clone_size: few; cdr3_aa: CASSPGQGASYGYTF; cdr3_nt: TGCGCCAGCAGCCCCGGACAGGGGGCCAGCTATGGCTACACCTTC
j_call: TRBJ1-2; d_call: .; v_call: TRBV29-1; clone_size: many; cdr3_aa: CSVGTQGPTF; cdr3_nt: TGCAGCGTTGGTACACAGGGCCCAACCTTC
j_call: TRBJ1-1; d_call: .; v_call: TRBV3-1; clone_size: many; cdr3_aa: CASSRNTEAFF; cdr3_nt: TGTGCCAGCAGCCGTAACACTGAAGCTTTCTTT
j_call: TRBJ2-1; d_call: TRBD2; v_call: TRBV5-1; clone_size: few; cdr3_aa: CASSFLAGGPGNRNEQFF; cdr3_nt: TGCGCCAGCAGCTTTCTAGCGGGAGGGCCTGGGAATAGGAATGAGCAGTTCTTC
j_call: TRBJ1-3; d_call: TRBD1; v_call: TRBV13; clone_size: .; cdr3_aa: CASSRTGDRGNTIYF; cdr3_nt: TGTGCCAGCTCGAGAACTGGGGACAGGGGAAACACCATATATTTT
j_call: TRBJ2-7; d_call: TRBD1; v_call: TRBV28; clone_size: many; cdr3_aa: CASSFHTGTGAYEQYF; cdr3_nt: TGTGCCAGCAGTTTCCATACCGGGACAGGGGCCTACGAGCAGTACTTC
j_call: TRBJ2-2; d_call: TRBD1; v_call: TRBV24-1; clone_size: few; cdr3_aa: CATSDGDSWRAGELFF; cdr3_nt: TGTGCCACCAGTGATGGGGACAGCTGGAGAGCCGGGGAGCTGTTTTTT
j_call: TRBJ2-5; d_call: TRBD2; v_call: TRBV20-1; clone_size: .; cdr3_aa: CSALPLRGEETQYF; cdr3_nt: TGCAGTGCCCTACCCCTACGGGGGGAAGAGACCCAGTACTTC
j_call: TRBJ2-5; d_call: .; v_call: TRBV24-1; clone_size: many; cdr3_aa: CATSAKDSLQETQYF; cdr3_nt: TGTGCCACCAGTGCCAAGGACAGCCTACAAGAGACCCAGTACTTC
j_call: TRBJ2-6; d_call: TRBD1; v_call: TRBV5-1; clone_size: many; cdr3_aa: CASSQGAGANVLTF; cdr3_nt: TGCGCCAGCAGCCAGGGGGCTGGGGCCAACGTCCTGACTTTC
j_call: TRBJ2-7; d_call: .; v_call: TRBV20-1; clone_size: .; cdr3_aa: CSAHGSWGYEQYF; cdr3_nt: TGCAGTGCTCACGGGAGTTGGGGCTACGAGCAGTACTTC